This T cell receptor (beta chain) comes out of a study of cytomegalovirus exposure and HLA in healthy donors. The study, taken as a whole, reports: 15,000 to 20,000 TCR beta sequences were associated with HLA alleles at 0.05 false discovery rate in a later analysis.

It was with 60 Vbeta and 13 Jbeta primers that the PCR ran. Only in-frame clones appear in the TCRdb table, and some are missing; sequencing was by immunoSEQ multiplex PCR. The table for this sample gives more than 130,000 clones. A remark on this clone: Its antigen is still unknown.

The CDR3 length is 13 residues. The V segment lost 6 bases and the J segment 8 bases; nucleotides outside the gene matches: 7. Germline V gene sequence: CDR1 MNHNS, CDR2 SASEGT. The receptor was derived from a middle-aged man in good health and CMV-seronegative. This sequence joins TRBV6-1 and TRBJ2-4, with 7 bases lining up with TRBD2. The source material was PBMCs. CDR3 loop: CASRQRGRDIQYF. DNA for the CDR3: TGTGCCAGCAGGCAACGGGGGAGGGACATTCAGTACTTC.